Listed below are T cell receptor beta chains from one sample, sequenced in a study of regulatory T cells in long-lasting Graves disease. TCRdb passed the multiplex PCR reads through MiXCR, listing each CDR3 protein once. The sample lists approximately 540,000 distinct CDR3 sequences, approximately 12% occurring once. This same sample was also part of a study on T cells in Graves' hyperthyroidism and ophthalmopathy.

The source material was peripheral blood mononuclear cells (PBMCs), sampled at new diagnosis, from a patient treated with antithyroid drugs. The receptors shown here come from a woman in her 30s with Graves disease. Each CDR3 is given with its conserved first and last residue. A D gene is named only where the DNA matches it firmly. Some rows mark clone size as missing; the rest say once, few, many or name a class of expanded clone.

TRBV11-2	.	few	12	TRBJ2-2	CASSMSAGELFF	TGTGCCAGTAGTATGTCGGCCGGGGAGCTGTTTTTT
TRBV9	.	few	13	TRBJ2-1	CASRGGQYNEQFF	TGTGCCAGCCGCGGGGGACAGTACAATGAGCAGTTCTTC
TRBV2	TRBD2	few	15	TRBJ2-7	CASSEGTSGNYEQYF	TGTGCCAGCAGTGAGGGGACTAGCGGGAACTACGAGCAGTACTTC
TRBV6-9	.	few	14	TRBJ2-2	CASSGRPNTGELSF	TGCGCCAGCAGTGGCAGGCCGAACACCGGGGAGCTGTCTTTT
TRBV6-1	TRBD2	many	16	TRBJ2-2	CASNTRSSGKVGELFF	TGTGCCAGCAACACCAGAAGTAGCGGGAAGGTCGGGGAGCTGTTTTTT
TRBV7-9	.	many	15	TRBJ1-1	CASSYRAGAQTEAFF	TGTGCCAGCAGTTACAGGGCCGGAGCCCAAACTGAAGCTTTCTTT
TRBV11-2	.	many	15	TRBJ2-3	CASSLSGESTDTQYF	TGTGCCAGCAGCTTATCCGGGGAGAGCACAGATACGCAGTATTTT
TRBV29-1	TRBD2	.	16	TRBJ2-3	CSVEDELAGGTDTQYF	TGCAGCGTTGAAGATGAACTAGCGGGAGGCACAGATACGCAGTATTTT
TRBV15	.	many	14	TRBJ2-7	CATSRDNRVDEQYF	TGTGCCACCAGCAGAGATAACAGGGTCGACGAGCAGTACTTC
TRBV7-8	.	few	15	TRBJ2-2	CASSSSRTLTGELFF	TGTGCCAGCAGCTCCTCTCGGACGCTAACCGGGGAGCTGTTTTTT
TRBV12-3/TRBV12-4	TRBD2	many	19	TRBJ2-2	CASSFRAMAGGPDTGELFF	TGTGCCAGCAGTTTTAGGGCTATGGCGGGAGGGCCGGACACCGGGGAGCTGTTTTTT
TRBV7-2	.	many	11	TRBJ1-2	CASSLNYGYTF	TGTGCCAGCAGCCTTAACTATGGCTACACCTTC
TRBV7-9	.	many	13	TRBJ2-1	CASSLYSNNEQFF	TGTGCCAGCAGCTTATACAGTAACAATGAGCAGTTCTTC
TRBV5-1	TRBD1	few	15	TRBJ1-4	CASTLTGTINEKLFF	TGCGCCAGCACCTTGACAGGGACTATTAATGAAAAACTGTTTTTT
TRBV6-2/TRBV6-3	TRBD1	many	14	TRBJ1-1	CASSQGTVNTEAFF	TGTGCCAGCAGCCAAGGGACAGTGAACACTGAAGCTTTCTTT
TRBV3-1	.	many	13	TRBJ2-3	CASSQPGGDTQYF	TGTGCCAGCAGCCAACCGGGCGGAGATACGCAGTATTTT
TRBV27	.	many	13	TRBJ1-1	CASIPSGGWEAFF	TGTGCCAGCATCCCTTCGGGGGGGTGGGAAGCTTTCTTT
TRBV2	.	many	13	TRBJ2-3	CASSVSTTSPQYF	TGTGCCAGCAGCGTTAGCACCACTTCTCCGCAGTATTTT
TRBV6-5	TRBD1	many	15	TRBJ1-2	CASSSSGTVHNGYTF	TGTGCCAGCAGTTCAAGCGGGACAGTGCACAATGGCTACACCTTC
TRBV9	.	few	14	TRBJ2-1	CASSVVKAYNEQFF	TGTGCCAGCAGCGTAGTTAAAGCCTACAATGAGCAGTTCTTC
TRBV7-6	.	few	20	TRBJ1-5	CASSLSRAGARPYSNQPQHF	TGTGCCAGCAGCTTAAGTAGGGCCGGAGCTAGGCCTTATAGCAATCAGCCCCAGCATTTT
TRBV15	.	.	13	TRBJ2-5	CATSRFPQETQYF	TGTGCCACCAGCAGATTCCCTCAAGAGACCCAGTACTTC
TRBV7-2	TRBD2	.	14	TRBJ2-7	CASSLLAGGLGEYF	TGTGCCAGCAGCCTACTAGCGGGAGGGCTGGGGGAGTACTTC
TRBV20-1	.	many	14	TRBJ2-5	CSARPLDGQETQYF	TGCAGTGCTAGACCCCTGGACGGTCAAGAGACCCAGTACTTC
TRBV7-2	TRBD1	.	17	TRBJ1-6	CASSTPQGAPYNSPLHF	TGTGCCAGCAGCACCCCACAGGGGGCCCCCTATAATTCACCCCTCCACTTT
TRBV20-1	TRBD1	few	15	TRBJ1-2	CSATADRARHYGYTF	TGCAGTGCTACCGCGGACAGGGCCAGACACTATGGCTACACCTTC
TRBV28	TRBD2	few	13	TRBJ2-1	CASRLAGSGEQFF	TGTGCCAGCAGGCTAGCGGGATCGGGTGAGCAGTTCTTC